This T cell receptor beta chain was captured in a study of blood T cells in healthy people across ages. From germline, CDR1 is SGHRS and CDR2 YFSETQ. CDR3 length: 12 amino acids. V was pared by 4 bases and J by 4 bases, with 8 bases between. Total RNA extracted from each sample amounted to at least 5 micrograms. Primers used in a second PCR of about 7 to 12 cycles were a sample-barcoded 5' primer and a J-beta primer mix. TCRdb re-called the 5' RACE reads through MiXCR, storing one row per CDR3 protein. Of fewer than 800,000 distinct CDR3 sequences in the sample, around 25% were seen once. These data also formed part of another study, on T cells of mothers and their children.

V usage is TRBV5-1 and J usage is TRBJ1-1; possibly TRBD1 for D (6 bases). The sequence derives from a boy aged 5-17 years in good health. Source material: blood. DNA for the CDR3: TGCGCCAGCAGCGAACAGGGCACTGAAGCTTTCTTT. Residues: CASSEQGTEAFF.